This T cell receptor beta chain emerged from a study of blood T cell repertoires in COVID-19. Study-wide background: T cells, B-cell-depleted T cells, or PBMCs supplied cDNA or gDNA.

Individuals aged about 18 to 90 years were recruited from 20 to 25 US areas. Membership in each cohort depended on participant-reported clinical history. Assay used: immunoSEQ multiplex PCR; TCRdb lists only in-frame clones, some missing. The table records roughly 450,000 clones, about 90% of them present only once. The V segment lost 1 base and the J segment 2 bases; nucleotides outside the gene matches: 4. The CDR3 is 15 amino acids. The germline V gene has CDR1 GTSNPN and CDR2 SVGIG (reference sequence). The sequence came from a man aged 18 to 30 who had recovered from COVID-19. This chain uses TRBV30 with TRBJ2-7, with 11 bases matching TRBD2. The specimen sequenced was PBMCs or T cells enriched from blood (not recorded which). The CDR3 region is CAWSGLAGIPYEQYF. CDR3 coding DNA: TGTGCCTGGAGTGGACTAGCGGGGATTCCCTACGAGCAGTACTTC.